This TCR beta chain stems from a study of metastatic and nonmetastatic thyroid tumors. Study in general: Where malignant and benign thyroid patients were concerned, repertoires were compared across blood and tumor or nodule tissue. Broader study findings: The reported finding was significantly higher TCR beta diversity in malignant thyroid tumors relative to benign nodules, in blood and tumor.

A note on this clone: Its antigen is as yet unknown.

CDR3 length: 12 amino acids. CDR1 DFQATT and CDR2 SNEGSKA come from the germline V gene (reference sequence). V dropped 0 bases and J dropped 9 bases, with 12 bases sitting between them. Original methodology: Using the CDR3 differences seen across clinicopathological groups, the authors built a distant-metastasis classifier for papillary thyroid cancer, which was meant to discriminate distant-metastatic patients. Using MiXCR, TCRdb re-called clones from the PCR reads. TCRdb assigned the V and J calls; the authors' analysis was not used. The sample includes around 41,000 clones, 28% of them seen just once. The entire patient cohort was treatment-naive prior to thyroid surgery.

The material sequenced was blood. This sequence originates from a male donor with papillary thyroid cancer or a benign thyroid nodule (not recorded which). Some clones in this sample may be carry-over from other donors' samples. This rearrangement joins TRBV20-1 to TRBJ2-7; D is undetermined. DNA of the CDR3: TGCAGTGCTAGAGAACGTGATTTGGGGCAGTACTTC. Residues: CSARERDLGQYF.